A selection of T cell receptor beta chains follows, all from one sample in a study of OX40 agonist ivuxolimab in advanced cancers. The table came from immunoSEQ multiplex PCR; TCRdb's copy has only in-frame clones and leaves some out. The data show fewer than 70,000 clones, about 90% seen once. The specimen comprised CD4+ or CD8+ T cells sorted from blood, sampled in a trial of the OX40 agonist ivuxolimab. The receptors stem from an adult with an advanced solid tumor such as melanoma, head and neck, liver or kidney cancer. Both conserved end residues are part of each CDR3. A D gene is named only where the DNA matches it firmly. Only part of the rows carry a size: once, few, many, or a class if the clone is expanded.

>TRBV11-3|TRBJ2-5|NA|NA
CASSSRAHRERGETQYF
TGTGCCAGCAGCTCCAGAGCCCACAGGGAAAGAGGGGAGACCCAGTACTTC
>TRBV7-9|TRBJ2-7|NA|NA
CASSLGRGREQYF
TGTGCCAGCAGCTTAGGCAGGGGAAGAGAGCAGTACTTC
>TRBV19|TRBJ2-3|NA|TRBD2
CASREGGSGTDTQYF
TGTGCCAGTAGGGAGGGCGGGAGCGGCACAGATACGCAGTATTTT
>TRBV19|TRBJ1-2|few|NA
CASSERHYGYTF
TGTGCCAGTAGTGAACGGCACTATGGCTACACCTTC
>TRBV7-2|TRBJ2-7|NA|TRBD1
CASSYRGEQYF
TGTGCCAGCAGCTACAGGGGTGAGCAGTACTTC
>TRBV11-2|TRBJ2-7|NA|NA
CASSADIIEQYF
TGTGCCAGCAGCGCAGACATCATCGAGCAGTACTTC
>TRBV18|TRBJ2-2|NA|NA
CASAGGGKNTGELFF
TGTGCCAGCGCCGGTGGCGGCAAGAACACCGGGGAGCTGTTTTTT
>TRBV5-1|TRBJ2-3|NA|TRBD2
CASSLPSGSTDTQYF
TGCGCCAGCAGCTTGCCTAGCGGGAGCACAGATACGCAGTATTTT
>TRBV2|TRBJ2-2|NA|TRBD1
CASSRDRGDTGELFF
TGTGCCAGCAGTAGGGACAGGGGCGACACCGGGGAGCTGTTTTTT
>TRBV18|TRBJ2-5|NA|TRBD1
CASSPLGTAQETQYF
TGTGCCAGCTCACCACTCGGGACAGCCCAAGAGACCCAGTACTTC
>TRBV19|TRBJ2-3|NA|NA
CASRQTPSRLTDTQYF
TGTGCCAGTAGACAAACCCCCTCCAGGTTAACAGATACGCAGTATTTT
>TRBV6-6|TRBJ2-7|NA|NA
CASSYPGHSYEQYF
TGTGCCAGCAGTTACCCCGGACACTCCTACGAGCAGTACTTC
>TRBV7-9|TRBJ1-2|NA|TRBD1
CASSSGRGLFGYTF
TGTGCCAGCAGTTCGGGCAGGGGGCTTTTTGGCTACACCTTC
>TRBV18|TRBJ2-5|NA|NA
CASSPPGAETQYF
TGTGCCAGCTCACCACCGGGGGCAGAGACCCAGTACTTC
>TRBV18|TRBJ2-7|NA|NA
CASSPGTGSEQYF
TGTGCCAGCTCACCCGGAACAGGGTCCGAGCAGTACTTC
>TRBV5-1|TRBJ2-7|NA|NA
CASSLGGEGSYEQYF
TGCGCCAGCAGCTTGGGCGGAGAGGGTTCCTACGAGCAGTACTTC
>TRBV7-2|TRBJ2-3|NA|TRBD2
CASSFGGRVTDTQYF
TGTGCCAGCAGCTTTGGGGGGAGGGTCACAGATACGCAGTATTTT
>TRBV19|TRBJ2-2|NA|TRBD2
CASTPLTSGIYTGELFF
TGTGCCAGTACCCCCCTTACTAGCGGGATTTACACCGGGGAGCTGTTTTTT
>TRBV19|TRBJ2-6|NA|NA
CASSAGSSGANVLTF
TGTGCCAGTAGCGCAGGGAGCTCTGGGGCCAACGTCCTGACTTTC
>TRBV7-2|TRBJ2-7|NA|NA
CASSQASSPYEQYF
TGTGCCAGCAGCCAAGCCTCTTCTCCCTACGAGCAGTACTTC
>TRBV28|TRBJ1-5|once|NA
CASSSQGRDQPQHF
TGTGCCAGCAGCTCACAAGGACGGGATCAGCCCCAGCATTTT
>TRBV7-9|TRBJ1-3|NA|TRBD1
CASSLEGTGPNGNTIYF
TGTGCCAGCAGCTTAGAAGGGACAGGACCTAACGGAAACACCATATATTTT
>TRBV27|TRBJ2-5|NA|NA
CASSLSGETQYF
TGTGCCAGCAGTTTATCGGGGGAGACCCAGTACTTC
>TRBV19|TRBJ2-2|NA|NA
CASSIDSPTGTSTYTGELFF
TGTGCCAGTAGTATAGATTCCCCCACAGGGACCTCTACGTACACCGGGGAGCTGTTTTTT
>TRBV28|TRBJ1-3|NA|TRBD1
CASRTGTGNTIYF
TGTGCCAGCAGGACAGGGACTGGAAACACCATATATTTT
>TRBV10-3|TRBJ2-7|NA|NA
CAISRESSYEQYF
TGTGCCATCAGCCGGGAAAGCTCCTACGAGCAGTACTTC
>TRBV7-9|TRBJ2-1|NA|TRBD2
CASSRAGGPGEQFF
TGTGCCAGCAGCCGAGCGGGAGGGCCGGGTGAGCAGTTCTTC
>TRBV11-3|TRBJ2-3|NA|TRBD1
CASSRSNRGAQDTQYF
TGTGCCAGCAGCCGCTCAAACAGGGGGGCACAAGATACGCAGTATTTT
>TRBV28|TRBJ2-1|NA|NA
CASSPQGREQFF
TGTGCCAGCAGTCCCCAGGGCCGGGAGCAGTTCTTC
>TRBV27|TRBJ2-7|NA|NA
CASRGQGFNEQYF
TGTGCCAGCAGAGGTCAGGGTTTCAACGAGCAGTACTTC
>TRBV27|TRBJ2-7|NA|NA
CASSLRQGTYEQYF
TGTGCCAGCAGTTTACGGCAGGGAACCTACGAGCAGTACTTC
>TRBV7-9|TRBJ1-3|NA|NA
CASSSSPSGNTIYF
TGTGCCAGCAGCTCCTCTCCCTCTGGAAACACCATATATTTT
>TRBV7-2|TRBJ1-1|NA|NA
CASSLASGTEAFF
TGTGCCAGCAGCTTAGCATCCGGCACTGAAGCTTTCTTT
>TRBV7-3|TRBJ2-1|NA|NA
CASTLTPGTEQFF
TGTGCCAGCACCCTCACCCCGGGTACCGAGCAGTTCTTC
>TRBV10-3|TRBJ2-2|NA|NA
CAISEGSGTGELFF
TGTGCCATCAGTGAGGGAAGCGGCACCGGGGAGCTGTTTTTT
>TRBV2|TRBJ2-7|once|NA
CASRGTYRHEQYF
TGTGCCAGCAGGGGGACCTACCGACACGAGCAGTACTTC
>TRBV19|TRBJ2-6|NA|NA
CASSIDLGRSGANVLTF
TGTGCCAGTAGTATAGATCTAGGCCGCTCTGGGGCCAACGTCCTGACTTTC
>TRBV5-1|TRBJ2-3|NA|NA
CASSLTGSSTDTQYF
TGCGCCAGCAGCTTGACAGGGTCTAGCACAGATACGCAGTATTTT
>TRBV27|TRBJ2-7|NA|TRBD2
CASSLAGGPVGEQYF
TGTGCCAGCAGTTTGGCGGGAGGGCCGGTGGGGGAGCAGTACTTC
>TRBV21-1|TRBJ1-5|NA|NA
CASSKQGEDQPQHF
TGTGCCAGCAGCAAACAGGGGGAAGATCAGCCCCAGCATTTT
>TRBV9|TRBJ2-7|NA|NA
CASSVGGSSYEQYF
TGTGCCAGCAGCGTAGGTGGTAGCAGCTACGAGCAGTACTTC